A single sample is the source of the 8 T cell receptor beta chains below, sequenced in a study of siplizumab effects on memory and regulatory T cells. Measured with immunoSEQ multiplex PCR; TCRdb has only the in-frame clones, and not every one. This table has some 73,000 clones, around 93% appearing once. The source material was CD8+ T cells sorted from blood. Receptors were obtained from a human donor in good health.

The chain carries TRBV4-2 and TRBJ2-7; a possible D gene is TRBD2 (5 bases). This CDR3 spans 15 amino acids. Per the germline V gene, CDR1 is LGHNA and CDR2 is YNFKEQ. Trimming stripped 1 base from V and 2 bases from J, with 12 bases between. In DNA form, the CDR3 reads TGTGCCAGCAGCCAAGTGGGAGAAGTGGCCTACGAGCAGTACTTC. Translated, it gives CASSQVGEVAYEQYF.

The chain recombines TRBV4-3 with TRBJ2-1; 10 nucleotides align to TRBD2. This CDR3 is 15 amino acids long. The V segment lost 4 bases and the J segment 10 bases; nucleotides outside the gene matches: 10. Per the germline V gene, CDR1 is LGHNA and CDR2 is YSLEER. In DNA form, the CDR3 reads TGCGCCAGCAGCCCTCAGCGGGGGGGCTCCGGCGAGCAGTTCTTC. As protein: CASSPQRGGSGEQFF.

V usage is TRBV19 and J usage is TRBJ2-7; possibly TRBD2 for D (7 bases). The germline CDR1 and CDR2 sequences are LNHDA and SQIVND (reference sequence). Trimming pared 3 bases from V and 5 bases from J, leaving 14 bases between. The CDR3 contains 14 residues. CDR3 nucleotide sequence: TGTGCCAGTAGTATGGGGGGGGCCGGGAACGAGCAGTACTTC. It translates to CASSMGGAGNEQYF.

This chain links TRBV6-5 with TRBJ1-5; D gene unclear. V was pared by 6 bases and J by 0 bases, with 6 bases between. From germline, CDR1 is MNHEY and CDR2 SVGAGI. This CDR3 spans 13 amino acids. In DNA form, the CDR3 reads TGTGCCAGCAGCGTCTATAGCAATCAGCCCCAGCATTTT. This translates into CASSVYSNQPQHF.

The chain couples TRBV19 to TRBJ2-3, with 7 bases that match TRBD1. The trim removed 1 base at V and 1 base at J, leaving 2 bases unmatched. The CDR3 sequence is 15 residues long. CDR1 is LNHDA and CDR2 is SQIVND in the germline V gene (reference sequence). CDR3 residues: CASSIVGGGTDTQYF. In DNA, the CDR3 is TGTGCCAGTAGTATAGTAGGGGGCGGCACAGATACGCAGTATTTT.

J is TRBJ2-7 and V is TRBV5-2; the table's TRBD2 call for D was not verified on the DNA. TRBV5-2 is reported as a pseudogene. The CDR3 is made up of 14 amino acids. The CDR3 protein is CASSHRDSSYEQYF. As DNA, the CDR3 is TGTGCCAGCAGCCACCGGGACTCCTCCTACGAGCAGTACTTC.

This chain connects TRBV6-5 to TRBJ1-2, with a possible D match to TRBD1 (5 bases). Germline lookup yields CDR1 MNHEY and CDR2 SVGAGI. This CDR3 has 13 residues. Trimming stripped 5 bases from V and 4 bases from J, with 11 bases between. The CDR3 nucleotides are TGTGCCAGCAGTCCCGGGACGGGCTATGGCTACACCTTC. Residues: CASSPGTGYGYTF.

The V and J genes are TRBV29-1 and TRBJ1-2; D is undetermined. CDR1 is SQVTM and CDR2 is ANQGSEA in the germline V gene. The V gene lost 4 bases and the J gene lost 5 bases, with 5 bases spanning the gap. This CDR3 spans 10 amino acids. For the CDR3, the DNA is TGCAGCGTTGCTGATTATGGCTACACCTTC. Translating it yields CSVADYGYTF.